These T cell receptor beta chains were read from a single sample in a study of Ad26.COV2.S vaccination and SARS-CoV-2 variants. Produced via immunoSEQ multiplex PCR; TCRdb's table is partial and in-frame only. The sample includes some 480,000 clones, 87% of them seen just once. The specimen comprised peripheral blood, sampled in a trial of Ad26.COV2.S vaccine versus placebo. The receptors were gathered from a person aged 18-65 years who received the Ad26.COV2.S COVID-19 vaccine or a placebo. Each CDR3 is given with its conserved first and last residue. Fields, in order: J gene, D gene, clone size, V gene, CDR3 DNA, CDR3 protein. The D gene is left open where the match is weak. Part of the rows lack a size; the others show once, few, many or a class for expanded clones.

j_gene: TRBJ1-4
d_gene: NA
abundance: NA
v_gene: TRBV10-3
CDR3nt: TGTGCCATCAGTTACCGGCCAAGGGAAAAACTGTTTTTT
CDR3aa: CAISYRPREKLFF

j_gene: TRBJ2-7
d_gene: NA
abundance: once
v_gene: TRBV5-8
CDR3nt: TGTGCCAGCAGCTTTAGGGGACGCTACGAGCAGTACTTC
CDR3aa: CASSFRGRYEQYF

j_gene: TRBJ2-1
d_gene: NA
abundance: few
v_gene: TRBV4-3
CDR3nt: TGCGCCAGCAGCCAGGGGGGACATGGCAGGGACGGGCAGTTCTTC
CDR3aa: CASSQGGHGRDGQFF

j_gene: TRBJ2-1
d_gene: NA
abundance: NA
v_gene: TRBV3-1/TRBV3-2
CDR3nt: TGTGCCAGCAGCCAGGCGGGGAGCTCCTACAATGAGCAGTTCTTC
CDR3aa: CASSQAGSSYNEQFF

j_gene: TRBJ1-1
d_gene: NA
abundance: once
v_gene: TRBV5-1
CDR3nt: TGCGCCAGCAGCTTGGTGGGGCAGAGCACTGAAGCTTTCTTT
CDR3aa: CASSLVGQSTEAFF

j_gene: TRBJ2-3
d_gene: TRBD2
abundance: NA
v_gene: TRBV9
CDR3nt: TGTGCCAGCAGCCCCCGGACTAGCGGAGGAGATACGCAGTATTTT
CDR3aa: CASSPRTSGGDTQYF

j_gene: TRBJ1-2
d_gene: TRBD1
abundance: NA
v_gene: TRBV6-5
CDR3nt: TGTGCCGTCCGGGACAGGGGGTCCCCAAACTATGGCTACACCTTC
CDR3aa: CAVRDRGSPNYGYTF

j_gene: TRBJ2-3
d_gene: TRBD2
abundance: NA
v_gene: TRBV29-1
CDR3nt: TGCAGCGTAAGGCGGGAGTCCGGAGATACGCAGTATTTT
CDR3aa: CSVRRESGDTQYF

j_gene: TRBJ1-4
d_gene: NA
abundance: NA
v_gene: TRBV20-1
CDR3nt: TGCAGCCAAATGAAAAATGAAAAACTGTTTTTT
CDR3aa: CSQMKNEKLFF

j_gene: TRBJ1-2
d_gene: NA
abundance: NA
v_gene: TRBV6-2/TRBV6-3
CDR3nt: TGTGCCAGCAGTTATTCCAGCTATGGCTACACCTTC
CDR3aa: CASSYSSYGYTF

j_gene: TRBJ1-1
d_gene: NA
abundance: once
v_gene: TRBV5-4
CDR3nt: TGTGCCAGCAGCTTGGGTGCAGGGACGAACACTGAAGCTTTCTTT
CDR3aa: CASSLGAGTNTEAFF

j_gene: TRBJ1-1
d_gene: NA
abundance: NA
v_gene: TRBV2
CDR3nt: TGTGCCAGCAGTCCGTCCGGGCTGAACACTGAAGCTTTCTTT
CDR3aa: CASSPSGLNTEAFF

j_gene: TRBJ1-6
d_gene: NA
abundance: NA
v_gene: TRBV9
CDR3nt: TGTGCCAGCAGCGTGGGACAAACTACTAGGTCACCCCTCCACTTT
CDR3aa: CASSVGQTTRSPLHF

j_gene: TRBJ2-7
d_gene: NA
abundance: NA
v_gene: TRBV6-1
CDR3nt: TGTGCCAGCAGTGAAAGGGGGGAGCAGTACTTC
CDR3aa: CASSERGEQYF

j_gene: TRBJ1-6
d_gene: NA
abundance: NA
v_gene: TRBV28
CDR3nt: TGTGCCAGCAGTACTTGGACAGAGTCCTCCTATAATTCACCCCTCCACTTT
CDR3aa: CASSTWTESSYNSPLHF

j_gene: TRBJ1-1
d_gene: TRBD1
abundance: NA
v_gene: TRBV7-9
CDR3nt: TGTGCCAGCACCAGGGGACAGGGAACTGAAGCTTTCTTT
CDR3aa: CASTRGQGTEAFF

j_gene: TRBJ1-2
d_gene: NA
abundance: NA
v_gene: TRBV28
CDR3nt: TGTGCCACCTTCCGAGGACCAAATCGAGGCTACACCTTC
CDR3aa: CATFRGPNRGYTF

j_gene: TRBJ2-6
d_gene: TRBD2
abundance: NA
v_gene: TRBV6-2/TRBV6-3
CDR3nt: TGTGCCAGCAGTTACTCCATAACTAGCGGGACCTCTGGGGCCAACGTCCTGACTTTC
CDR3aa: CASSYSITSGTSGANVLTF

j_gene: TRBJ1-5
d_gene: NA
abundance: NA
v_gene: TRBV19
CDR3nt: TGTGCCAGTAGTATCGAGGGTACCGGTGGTTATCAGCCCCAGCATTTT
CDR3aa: CASSIEGTGGYQPQHF

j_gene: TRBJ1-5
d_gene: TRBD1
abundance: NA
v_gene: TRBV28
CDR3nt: TGTGCCAGCAAAACAGGGGACGGCAATCAGCCCCAGCATTTT
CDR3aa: CASKTGDGNQPQHF

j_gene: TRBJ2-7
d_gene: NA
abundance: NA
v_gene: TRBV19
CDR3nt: TGTGCCAGTAGTACAAGGACGGATCGCTTAAGCTCCTACGAGCAGTACTTC
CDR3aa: CASSTRTDRLSSYEQYF

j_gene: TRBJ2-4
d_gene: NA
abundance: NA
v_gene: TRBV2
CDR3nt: TGTGCCAGCAGTGACGCCGGAGCCAAAAACATTCAGTACTTC
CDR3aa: CASSDAGAKNIQYF

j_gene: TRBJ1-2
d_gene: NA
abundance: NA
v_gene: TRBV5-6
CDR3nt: TGTGCCAGCAGCCCCGGGGAAGTGGGTACATATGGCTACACCTTC
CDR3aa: CASSPGEVGTYGYTF

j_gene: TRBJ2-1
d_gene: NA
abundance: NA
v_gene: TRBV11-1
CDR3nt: TGTGCCAGCAGCTTAGCCCTAGTCCCCTTTTACAATGAGCAGTTCTTC
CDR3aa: CASSLALVPFYNEQFF

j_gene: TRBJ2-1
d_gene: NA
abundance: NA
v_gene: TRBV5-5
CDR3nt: TGTGCCAGCAGCTTGAGCGAGGGCCCCTACAATGAGCAGTTCTTC
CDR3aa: CASSLSEGPYNEQFF

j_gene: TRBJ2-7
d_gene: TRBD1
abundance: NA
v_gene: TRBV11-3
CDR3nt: TGTGCCAGCAGCTCGGGACAGGGGACCTACGAGCAGTACTTC
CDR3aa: CASSSGQGTYEQYF

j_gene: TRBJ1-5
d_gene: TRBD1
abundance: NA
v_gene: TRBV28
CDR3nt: TGTGCCAGCAGTAACAGGGGGTATAGCAATCAGCCCCAGCATTTT
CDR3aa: CASSNRGYSNQPQHF

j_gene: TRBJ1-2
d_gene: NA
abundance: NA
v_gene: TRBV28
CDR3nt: TGTGCCAGCAGTTTATCTCGGGGGGCGCTTCCCAACTATGGCTACACCTTC
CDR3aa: CASSLSRGALPNYGYTF

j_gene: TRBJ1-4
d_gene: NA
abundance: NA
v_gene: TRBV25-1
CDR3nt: TGTGCCAGCAGTGACCCAAGAGGGGGATCAGGAGAAAAACTGTTTTTT
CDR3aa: CASSDPRGGSGEKLFF

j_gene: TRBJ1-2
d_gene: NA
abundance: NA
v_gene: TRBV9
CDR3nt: TGTGCCAGCAGCGTAACAGGAAATACTAACTATGGCTACACCTTC
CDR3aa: CASSVTGNTNYGYTF

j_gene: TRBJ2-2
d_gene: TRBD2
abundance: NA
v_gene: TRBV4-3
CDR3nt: TGCGCCAGCAGCCGTGGGACTAGCGGGAGTGTGTCCACCGGGGAGCTGTTTTTT
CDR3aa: CASSRGTSGSVSTGELFF

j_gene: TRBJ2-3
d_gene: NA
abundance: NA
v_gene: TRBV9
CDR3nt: TGTGCCAGCAGCAATGGTCCCCAGCCCGGCACAGATACGCAGTATTTT
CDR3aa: CASSNGPQPGTDTQYF